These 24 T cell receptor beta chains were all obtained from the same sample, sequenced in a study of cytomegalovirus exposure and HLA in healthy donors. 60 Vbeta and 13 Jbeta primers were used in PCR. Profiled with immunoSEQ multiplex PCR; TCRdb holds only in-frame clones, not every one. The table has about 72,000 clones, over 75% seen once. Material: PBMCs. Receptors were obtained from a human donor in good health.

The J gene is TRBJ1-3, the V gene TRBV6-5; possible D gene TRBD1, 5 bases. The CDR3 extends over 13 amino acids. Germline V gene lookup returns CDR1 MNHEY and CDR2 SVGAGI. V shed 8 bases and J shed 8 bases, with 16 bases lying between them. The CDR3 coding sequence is TGTGCCAGCCTCCCTCAGGGTAGGGACACCATATATTTT. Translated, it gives CASLPQGRDTIYF.

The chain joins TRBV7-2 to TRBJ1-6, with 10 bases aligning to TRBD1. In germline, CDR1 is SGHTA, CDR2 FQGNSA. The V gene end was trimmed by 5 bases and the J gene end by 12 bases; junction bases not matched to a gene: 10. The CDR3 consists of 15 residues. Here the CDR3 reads CASSSNRDRGIPLHF. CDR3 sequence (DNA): TGTGCCAGCAGCAGCAACCGGGACAGGGGAATACCCCTCCACTTT.

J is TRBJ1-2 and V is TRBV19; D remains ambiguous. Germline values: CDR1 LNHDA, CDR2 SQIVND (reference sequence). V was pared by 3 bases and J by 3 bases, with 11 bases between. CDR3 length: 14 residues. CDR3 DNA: TGTGCCAGTAGTATCTGGCAAGGAGACTATGGCTACACCTTC. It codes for CASSIWQGDYGYTF.

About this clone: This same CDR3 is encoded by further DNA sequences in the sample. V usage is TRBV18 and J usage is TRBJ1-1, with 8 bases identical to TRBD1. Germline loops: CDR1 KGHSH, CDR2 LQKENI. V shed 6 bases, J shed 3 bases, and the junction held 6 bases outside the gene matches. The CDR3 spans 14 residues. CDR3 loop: CASSPLTGDTEAFF. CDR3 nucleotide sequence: TGTGCCAGCTCCCCCCTGACAGGGGACACTGAAGCTTTCTTT.

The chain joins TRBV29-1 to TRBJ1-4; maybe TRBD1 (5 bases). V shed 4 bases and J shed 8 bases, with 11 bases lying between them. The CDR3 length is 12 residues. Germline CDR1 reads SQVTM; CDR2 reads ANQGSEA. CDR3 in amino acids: CSVGGGAEKLFF. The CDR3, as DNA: TGCAGCGTTGGAGGTGGGGCCGAAAAACTGTTTTTT.

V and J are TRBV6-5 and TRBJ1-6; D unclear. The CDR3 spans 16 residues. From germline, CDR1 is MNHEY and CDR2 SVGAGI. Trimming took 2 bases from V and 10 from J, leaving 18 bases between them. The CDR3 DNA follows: TGTGCCAGCAGTTACCGACCAGACACAATAGGATCACCCCTCCACTTT. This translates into CASSYRPDTIGSPLHF.

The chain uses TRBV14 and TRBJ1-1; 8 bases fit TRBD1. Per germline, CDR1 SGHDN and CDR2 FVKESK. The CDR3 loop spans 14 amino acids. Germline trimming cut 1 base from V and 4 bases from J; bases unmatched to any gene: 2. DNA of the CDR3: TGTGCCAGCAGCCAAGTTACAGGGGGCACTGAAGCTTTCTTT. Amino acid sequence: CASSQVTGGTEAFF. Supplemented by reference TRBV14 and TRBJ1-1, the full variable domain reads EAGVTQFPSHSVIEKGQTVTLRCDPISGHDNLYWYRRVMGKEIKFLLHFVKESKQDESGMPNNRFLAERTGGTYSTLKVQPAELEDSGVYFCASSQVTGGTEAFFGQGTRLTVV.

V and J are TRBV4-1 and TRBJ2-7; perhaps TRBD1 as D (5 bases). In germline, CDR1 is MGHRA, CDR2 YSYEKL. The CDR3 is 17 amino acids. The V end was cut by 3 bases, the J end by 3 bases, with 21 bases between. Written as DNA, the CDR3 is TGCGCCAGCAGCCAGGATGGTGGGCAGGGCCCATTCTACGAGCAGTACTTC. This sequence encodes CASSQDGGQGPFYEQYF.

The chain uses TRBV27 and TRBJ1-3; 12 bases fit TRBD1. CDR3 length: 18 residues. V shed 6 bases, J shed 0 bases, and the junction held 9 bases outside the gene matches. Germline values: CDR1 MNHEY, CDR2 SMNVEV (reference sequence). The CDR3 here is CASRPGTGGFLSGNTIYF. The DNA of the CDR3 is TGTGCCAGCAGACCCGGGACAGGGGGCTTTCTCTCTGGAAACACCATATATTTT.

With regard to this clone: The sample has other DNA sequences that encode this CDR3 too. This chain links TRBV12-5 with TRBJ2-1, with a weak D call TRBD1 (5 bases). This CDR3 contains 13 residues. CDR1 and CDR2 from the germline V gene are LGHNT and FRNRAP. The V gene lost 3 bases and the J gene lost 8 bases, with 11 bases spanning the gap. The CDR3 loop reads CASGLGGADEQFF. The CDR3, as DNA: TGTGCTAGTGGTTTAGGTGGGGCGGATGAGCAGTTCTTC.

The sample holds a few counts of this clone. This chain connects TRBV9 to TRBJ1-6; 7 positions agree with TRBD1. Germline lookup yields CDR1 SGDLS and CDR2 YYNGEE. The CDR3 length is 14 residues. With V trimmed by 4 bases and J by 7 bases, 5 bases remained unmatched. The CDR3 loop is CASSPQTGNSPLHF. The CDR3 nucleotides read TGTGCCAGCAGCCCTCAGACAGGGAATTCACCCCTCCACTTT.

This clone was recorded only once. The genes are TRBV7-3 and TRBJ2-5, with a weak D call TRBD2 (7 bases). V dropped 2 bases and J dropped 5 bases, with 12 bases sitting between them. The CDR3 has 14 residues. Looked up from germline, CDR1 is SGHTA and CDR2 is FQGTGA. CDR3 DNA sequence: TGTGCCAGCAGCTTAGGGGGGGGCCGTGAGACCCAGTACTTC. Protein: CASSLGGGRETQYF.

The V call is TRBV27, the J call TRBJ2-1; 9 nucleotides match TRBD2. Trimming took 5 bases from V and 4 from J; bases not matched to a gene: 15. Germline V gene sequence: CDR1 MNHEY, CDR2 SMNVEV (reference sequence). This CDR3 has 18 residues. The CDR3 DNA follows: TGTGCCAGCAGTACCTCCAAAATCACTAGCGGGCTATACAATGAGCAGTTCTTC. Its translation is CASSTSKITSGLYNEQFF.

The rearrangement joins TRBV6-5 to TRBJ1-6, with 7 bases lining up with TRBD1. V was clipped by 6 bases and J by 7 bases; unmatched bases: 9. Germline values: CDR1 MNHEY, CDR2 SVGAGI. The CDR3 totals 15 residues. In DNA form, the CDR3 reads TGTGCCAGCAGGGTAACGGGACAGCAAAATTCACCCCTCCACTTT. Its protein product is CASRVTGQQNSPLHF.

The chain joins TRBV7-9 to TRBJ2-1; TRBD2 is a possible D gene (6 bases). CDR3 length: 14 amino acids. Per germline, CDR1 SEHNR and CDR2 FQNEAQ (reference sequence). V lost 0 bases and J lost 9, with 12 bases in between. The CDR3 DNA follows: TGTGCCAGCAGCTTAGCGCGGTCCGGGGGTGAGCAGTTCTTC. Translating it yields CASSLARSGGEQFF.

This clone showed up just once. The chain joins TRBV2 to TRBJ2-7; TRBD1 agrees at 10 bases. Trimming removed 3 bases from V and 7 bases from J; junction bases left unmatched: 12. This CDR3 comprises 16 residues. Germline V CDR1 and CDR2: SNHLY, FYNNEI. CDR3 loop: CASSDDTGTGDEEQYF. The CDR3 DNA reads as TGTGCCAGCAGTGATGATACCGGGACAGGGGATGAGGAGCAGTACTTC.

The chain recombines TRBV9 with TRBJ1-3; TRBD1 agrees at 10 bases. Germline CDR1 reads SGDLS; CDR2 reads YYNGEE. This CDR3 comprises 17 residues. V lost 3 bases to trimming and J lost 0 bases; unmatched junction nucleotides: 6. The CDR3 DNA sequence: TGTGCCAGCAGCGCAGGGGGACAGGGGAGCTCTGGAAACACCATATATTTT. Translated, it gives CASSAGGQGSSGNTIYF.

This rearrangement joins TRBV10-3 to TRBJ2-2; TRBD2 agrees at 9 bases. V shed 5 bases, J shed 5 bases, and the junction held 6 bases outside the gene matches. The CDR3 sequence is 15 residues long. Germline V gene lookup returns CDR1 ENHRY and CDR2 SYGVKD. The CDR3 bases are TGTGCCATCAGTAGCGGGGGGCCGGGGACCGGGGAGCTGTTTTTT. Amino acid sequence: CAISSGGPGTGELFF.

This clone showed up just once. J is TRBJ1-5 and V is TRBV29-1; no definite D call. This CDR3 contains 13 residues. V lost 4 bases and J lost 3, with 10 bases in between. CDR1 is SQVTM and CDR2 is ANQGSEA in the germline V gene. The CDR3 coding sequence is TGCAGCGTTGGAGGGAGGGACAATCAGCCCCAGCATTTT. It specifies CSVGGRDNQPQHF.

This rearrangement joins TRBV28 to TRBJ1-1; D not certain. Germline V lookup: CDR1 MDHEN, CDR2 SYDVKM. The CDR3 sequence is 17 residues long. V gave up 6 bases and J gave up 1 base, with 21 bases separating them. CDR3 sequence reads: CASSLTGSVRQNTEAFF. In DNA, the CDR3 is TGTGCCAGCAGCTTAACGGGGAGCGTTCGACAGAACACTGAAGCTTTCTTT.

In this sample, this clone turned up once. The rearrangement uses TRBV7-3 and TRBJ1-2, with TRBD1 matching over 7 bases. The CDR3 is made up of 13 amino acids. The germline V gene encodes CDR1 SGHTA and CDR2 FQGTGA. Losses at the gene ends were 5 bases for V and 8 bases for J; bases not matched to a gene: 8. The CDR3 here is CASSIDRDSGYTF. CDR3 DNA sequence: TGTGCCAGCAGCATAGACAGGGATAGCGGCTACACCTTC.

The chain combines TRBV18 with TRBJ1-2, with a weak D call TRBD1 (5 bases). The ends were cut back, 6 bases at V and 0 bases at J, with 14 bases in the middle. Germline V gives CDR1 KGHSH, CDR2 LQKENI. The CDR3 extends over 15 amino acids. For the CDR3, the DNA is TGTGCCAGCTCGCCCGTAGACAGAACTAACTATGGCTACACCTTC. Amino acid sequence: CASSPVDRTNYGYTF.

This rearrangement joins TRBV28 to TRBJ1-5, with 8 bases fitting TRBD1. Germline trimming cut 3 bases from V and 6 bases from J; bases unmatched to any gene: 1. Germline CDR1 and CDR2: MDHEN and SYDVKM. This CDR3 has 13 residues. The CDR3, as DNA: TGTGCCAGCAGTTTGACAGGGGCTCAGCCCCAGCATTTT. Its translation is CASSLTGAQPQHF.

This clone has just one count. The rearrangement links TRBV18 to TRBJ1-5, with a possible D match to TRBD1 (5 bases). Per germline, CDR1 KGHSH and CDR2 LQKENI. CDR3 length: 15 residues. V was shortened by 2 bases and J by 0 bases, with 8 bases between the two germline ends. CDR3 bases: TGTGCCAGCTCACCAGGGGCCCTTAGCAATCAGCCCCAGCATTTT. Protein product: CASSPGALSNQPQHF.